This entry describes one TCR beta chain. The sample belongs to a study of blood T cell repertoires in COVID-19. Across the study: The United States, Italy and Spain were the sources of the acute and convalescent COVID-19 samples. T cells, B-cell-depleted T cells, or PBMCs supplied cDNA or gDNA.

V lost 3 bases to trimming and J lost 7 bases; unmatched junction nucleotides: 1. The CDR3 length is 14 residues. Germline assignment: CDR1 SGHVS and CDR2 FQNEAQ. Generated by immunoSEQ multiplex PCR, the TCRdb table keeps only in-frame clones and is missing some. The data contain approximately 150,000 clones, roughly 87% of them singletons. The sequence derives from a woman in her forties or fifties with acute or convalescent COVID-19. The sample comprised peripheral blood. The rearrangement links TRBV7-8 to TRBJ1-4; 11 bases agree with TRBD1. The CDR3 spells CASSLGTGGEKLFF. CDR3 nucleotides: TGTGCCAGCAGCTTGGGGACAGGGGGTGAAAAACTGTTTTTT. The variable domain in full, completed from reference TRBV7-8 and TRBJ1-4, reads GAGVSQSPRYKVAKRGQDVALRCDPISGHVSLFWYQQALGQGPEFLTYFQNEAQLDKSGLPSDRFFAERPEGSVSTLKIQRTQQEDSAVYLCASSLGTGGEKLFFGSGTQLSVL.